This T cell receptor beta chain was found in a study of cytomegalovirus exposure and HLA in healthy donors. Study at large: Findings of an earlier analysis included 110 million or so unique TCR beta sequences from 190 million or so T cells. Study observations and caveats: About 90% or about 30% of the time was how often most TCR beta V segments were productive, according to an earlier analysis. Researchers reported in a later analysis that a missense DCLRE1C variant was tied to TCR beta V- and J-gene trimming. Some V segments could not be told apart, so they were left out, TRBV6-2 and TRBV6-3 among them.

A note on this clone: Its specificity is not known.

Germline trimming cut 6 bases from V and 9 bases from J; bases unmatched to any gene: 10. This CDR3 has 14 residues. CDR1 is MDHEN, CDR2 SYDVKM, per germline. Primers: 60 Vbeta forward and 13 Jbeta reverse. Produced via immunoSEQ multiplex PCR; TCRdb's table is partial and in-frame only. The sample records approximately 88,000 clones, roughly three quarters being singletons. This clonotype originated in a male donor in good health and CMV-seronegative. The sequencing sample was made of PBMCs. The chain is built from TRBV28 and TRBJ2-1, with 8 nucleotides matching TRBD2. The CDR3 loop is CASRSFRREVEQFF. CDR3 nucleotides: TGTGCCAGCAGATCGTTTCGGCGGGAGGTTGAGCAGTTCTTC.